The next 9 T cell receptor beta chains were all read from a single sample in a study of T cells in women clearing cervical HPV infection. This table comes from immunoSEQ multiplex PCR, and its TCRdb copy is limited to in-frame clones, with some not included. Reported are 25,000 to 35,000 clones; the ten largest clones contain 20% to 25%. The sequenced sample consisted of blood buffy coat. The source of these receptors is a woman between 18 and 70 years old with a cervical HPV16 infection that either progressed to CIN3+ or cleared (not recorded which).

Notes on this clone: The read finishes 3 residues shy of the CDR3 end, and the germline J gene is used to complete it. This chain joins TRBV10-3 and TRBJ1-4; D is possibly TRBD1 (6 bases). V gave up 5 bases and J gave up 7 bases, with 14 bases separating them. This CDR3 has 14 amino acids. CDR1 is ENHRY and CDR2 is SYGVKD in the germline V gene. CDR3 DNA (partial): TGTGCCATCAGTAGGGACAAAGCTTTTGAAAAA. This sequence encodes CAISRDKAFEK. The CDR3 reads in full as CAISRDKAFEKLFF.

As to this clone: The read finishes 3 residues shy of the CDR3 end, and the germline J gene is used to complete it. The V call is TRBV20-1, the J call TRBJ2-3; 8 bases are a match to TRBD2. The germline V gene encodes CDR1 DFQATT and CDR2 SNEGSKA (reference sequence). The CDR3 is 14 residues long. V gave up 6 bases and J gave up 1 base; unmatched junction bases: 6. The CDR3 protein is CSAFLLAGTDTQYF. The part of the CDR3 DNA that was read is TGCAGTGCATTTCTACTAGCGGGCACAGATACG.

With regard to this clone: The read terminates 3 residues ahead of where the CDR3 ends, so the germline J gene completes it. V is TRBV10-2 and J is TRBJ2-7; 9 positions match TRBD2. After removal of 8 bases from V and 1 base from J, the junction contained 9 bases not matched to a gene. The CDR3 consists of 15 residues. CDR1 WSHSY and CDR2 SAAADI come from the germline V gene. The CDR3 loop is CASRTAGGLSYEQYF. The covered CDR3 bases are TGCGCCAGCCGTACAGCGGGAGGCCTATCCTACGAG.

Concerning this clone itself: The CDR3 is cut off 3 residues early in the read; its end comes from the germline J gene. J is TRBJ2-1 and V is TRBV30, with TRBD2 identical over 8 bases. In germline, CDR1 is GTSNPN, CDR2 SVGIG (reference sequence). Germline trimming cut 0 bases from V and 3 bases from J; bases unmatched to any gene: 4. This CDR3 comprises 15 residues. The DNA read from the CDR3 is TGTGCCTGGAGTGTAGAAAGCGGGAGCTACAATGAG. This codes for CAWSVESGSYNE. The entire CDR3 protein is CAWSVESGSYNEQFF.

In the case of this clone: Read data end 3 residues before the CDR3 end; the end is taken from the germline J gene. The chain employs TRBV29-1 and TRBJ2-1, with no clear D. The CDR3 extends over 19 amino acids. V dropped 3 bases and J dropped 1 base, with 25 bases sitting between them. CDR1 is SQVTM, CDR2 ANQGSEA, per germline. The DNA read from the CDR3 is TGCAGCGTTGAGGGCTTAGGGTATGAGTGGGCGTCTTCCTACAATGAG. As protein: CSVEGLGYEWASSYNE. The full CDR3 sequence reads CSVEGLGYEWASSYNEQFF.

Notes on this clone: The sequence runs out 3 residues before the end of the CDR3; the remainder is reconstructed from the germline J gene. The V call is TRBV5-5, the J call TRBJ2-7, with D possibly being TRBD2 (5 bases). Trimming removed 3 bases from V and 3 bases from J, with 10 bases in between. In germline, CDR1 is SGHKS, CDR2 YYEKEE (reference sequence). This CDR3 has 13 amino acids. CDR3 region: CASSYEGFYEQYF. Partial CDR3 DNA: TGTGCCAGCAGCTACGAGGGTTTCTACGAG.

As to this clone: The read is 3 residues too short to cover the CDR3 end, so that end is filled in from the germline J gene. The chain has TRBV12-3 or TRBV12-4 and TRBJ1-2; 7 positions match TRBD1. The CDR3 extends over 14 amino acids. V shed 5 bases, J shed 1 base, and the junction held 4 bases outside the gene matches. The covered CDR3 bases are TGTGCCAGCAGTACTACAGGGGTTAACTATGGC. Amino acids: CASSTTGVNYG. The whole CDR3 reads CASSTTGVNYGYTF.

Notes on this clone: The CDR3 end lies 3 residues beyond the end of the read and is filled in from the germline J gene. V gene TRBV6-1 combines with J gene TRBJ2-1; a possible D gene is TRBD1 (5 bases). The V gene lost 2 bases and the J gene lost 3 bases, with 11 bases spanning the gap. The CDR3 is made up of 15 amino acids. CDR1 is MNHNS, CDR2 SASEGT, per germline. The CDR3 spells CASSEWRQIYNEQFF. The sequenced CDR3 bases are TGTGCCAGCAGTGAATGGCGACAGATCTACAATGAG.

As concerns this clone: The read falls 3 residues short of the CDR3 end, and the missing part is taken from the germline J gene. The V and J genes are TRBV7-3 and TRBJ2-1, with D maybe TRBD2 (6 bases). Germline V gives CDR1 SGHTA, CDR2 FQGTGA. This CDR3 has 15 residues. Trimming took 5 bases from V and 0 from J, leaving 11 bases between them. The CDR3 bases that were read are TGTGCCAGCAGCCCGTCTAGCGTCTCCTACAATGAG. Residues: CASSPSSVSYNE. The full CDR3 is CASSPSSVSYNEQFF.